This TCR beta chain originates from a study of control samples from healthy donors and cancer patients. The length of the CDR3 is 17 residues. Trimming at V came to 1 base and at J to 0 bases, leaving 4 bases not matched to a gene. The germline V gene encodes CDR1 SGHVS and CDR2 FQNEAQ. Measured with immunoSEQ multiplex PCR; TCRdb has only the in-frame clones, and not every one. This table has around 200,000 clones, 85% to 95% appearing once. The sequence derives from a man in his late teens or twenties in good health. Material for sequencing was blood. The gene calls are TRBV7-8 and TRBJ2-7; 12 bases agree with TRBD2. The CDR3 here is CASSLVGTSGLSYEQYF. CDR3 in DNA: TGTGCCAGCAGCTTAGTCGGGACTAGCGGGCTCTCCTACGAGCAGTACTTC.